What follows are 10 T cell receptor beta chains derived from one specimen sequenced in a study of neurological immune-mediated disorders. TCRdb itself ran the 5' RACE reads through MiXCR, one entry per CDR3 protein. Here the sample spans 80,000 to 100,000 distinct CDR3 sequences, under 4.5% being singletons. Sequenced: PBMCs. All receptors derive from a woman in her fifties or sixties with multiple sclerosis.

The table lists this clonotype with many counts. This chain joins TRBV20-1 and TRBJ2-5; 8 bases fit TRBD1. J was trimmed by 2 bases and V by 2 bases; bases with no gene match: 7. Germline CDR1 reads DFQATT; CDR2 reads SNEGSKA (reference sequence). There are 15 residues in the CDR3. The CDR3 region is CSARTGTGGQETQYF. The DNA of the CDR3 is TGCAGTGCTAGAACCGGGACAGGAGGGCAAGAGACCCAGTACTTC.

This clonotype was observed at least ten times. CDR3 sequence reads: CASSLYWNYGYTF. The CDR3 DNA sequence: TGTGCCAGCAGTTTATACTGGAACTATGGCTACACCTTC. The chain uses TRBV12-3 or TRBV12-4 and TRBJ1-2; D is uncertain. The CDR3 length is 13 residues. Trimming left V 2 bases short and J 2 bases short, with 6 bases between.

This clonotype has at least ten counts. This chain connects TRBV5-1 to TRBJ2-3; D is uncertain. This CDR3 region has 14 residues. Trimming took off 0 bases at V and 8 bases at J, with 13 bases between the two ends. Germline loops: CDR1 SGHRS, CDR2 YFSETQ. This chain's CDR3 is CASSLGSAVPTQYF. As DNA, the CDR3 is TGCGCCAGCAGCTTGGGCTCGGCCGTCCCTACGCAGTATTTT.

Comment on this clonotype: The junction departs from the called germline gene at one end, perhaps through a read error. The chain links TRBV20-1 to TRBJ1-5; D is ambiguous. Germline loops: CDR1 DFQATT, CDR2 SNEGSKA (reference sequence). CDR3 length: 16 amino acids. Here the CDR3 reads CSARDLGVTGGKTQNF. CDR3 coding DNA: TGCAGTGCTAGAGATCTCGGCGTGACGGGAGGCAAGACCCAGAATTTT.

This clonotype was recorded many times. V usage is TRBV6-5 and J usage is TRBJ2-1; 8 bases are a match to TRBD2. Germline CDR1 MNHEY, CDR2 SVGAGI. V shed 9 bases and J 6 bases; nucleotides not matched to a gene: 10. The CDR3 loop spans 14 amino acids. In DNA, the CDR3 is TGTGCCAGTACCCGGGGGGGCCTCATCAATGAGCAGTTCTTC. Translated: CASTRGGLINEQFF.

This clonotype was seen at least ten times. The chain combines TRBV5-1 with TRBJ2-1, with a tentative D call TRBD1 (5 bases). Germline values: CDR1 SGHRS, CDR2 YFSETQ. CDR3 length: 14 residues. Trimming cost V 3 bases and J 12 bases, with 19 bases left between them. CDR3 coding DNA: TGCGCCAGCAGCTCTGCAGGGTGGATTTTTGGGCAGTTCTTC. It translates to CASSSAGWIFGQFF.

This clonotype has more than one count but fewer than ten. A read error may explain this, as a much larger clone is one base away. The CDR3 reads CSHTGGTGGAMYF. For the CDR3, the DNA is TGCAGTCACACCGGAGGTACAGGGGGCGCAATGTATTTT. The V call is TRBV20-1, the J call TRBJ2-3; TRBD1 matches at 9 bases. Germline trimming cut 8 bases from V and 14 bases from J; bases unmatched to any gene: 17. This CDR3 has 13 amino acids. The germline V gene has CDR1 DFQATT and CDR2 SNEGSKA (reference sequence).

This clonotype came up many times. The genes are TRBV20-1 and TRBJ2-7, with TRBD2 identical over 12 bases. The CDR3 is 16 residues long. The germline V gene has CDR1 DFQATT and CDR2 SNEGSKA (reference sequence). V was pared by 5 bases and J by 7 bases, with 15 bases of the junction left unmatched. CDR3 region: CSARRPTSGGPREQYF. The DNA for the CDR3 is TGCAGTGCTCGCCGACCAACTAGCGGGGGGCCAAGGGAGCAGTACTTC.

This clonotype was recorded a few times. The rearrangement uses TRBV7-3 and TRBJ1-1; 7 bases are shared with TRBD1. Germline CDR1 and CDR2: SGHTA and FQGTGA. This CDR3 contains 13 residues. The J segment lost 6 bases and the V segment lost 4 bases, leaving 5 bases of the junction unmatched. The CDR3 nucleotides are TGTGCCAGCAGCTGGGACAGAACGGCTGAAGCTTTCTTT. Its translation: CASSWDRTAEAFF.

This clonotype was picked up many times. The CDR3 DNA reads as TGTGCCAGCAGCCACCTTATAGCGGGGGGGATGTATGAGCAGTTCTTC. This translates into CASSHLIAGGMYEQFF. The chain uses TRBV3-1 and TRBJ2-1; 11 nucleotides match TRBD2. The CDR3 length is 16 residues. Germline V lookup: CDR1 LGHDT, CDR2 YNNKEL (reference sequence). Losses at the gene ends were 3 bases for V and 8 bases for J; bases not matched to a gene: 9.